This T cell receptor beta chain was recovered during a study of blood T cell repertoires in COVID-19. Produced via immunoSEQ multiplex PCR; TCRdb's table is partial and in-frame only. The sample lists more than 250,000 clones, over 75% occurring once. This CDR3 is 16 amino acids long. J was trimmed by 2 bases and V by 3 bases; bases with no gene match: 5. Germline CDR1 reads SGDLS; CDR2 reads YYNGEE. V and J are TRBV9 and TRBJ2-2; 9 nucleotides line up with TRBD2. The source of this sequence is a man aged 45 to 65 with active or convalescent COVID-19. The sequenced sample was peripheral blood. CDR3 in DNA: TGTGCCAGCAGCGAACGACTAGCGGTTAACACCGGGGAGCTGTTTTTT. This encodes CASSERLAVNTGELFF.